The 6 T cell receptor beta chains given below trace back to one sample, sequenced in a study of technical replicates of blood from four donors. Some clones are missing from TCRdb's copy, which holds only in-frame ones; the method was immunoSEQ multiplex PCR. The repertoire holds 60,000 to 65,000 clones, with 65% to 90% as singletons. The sequenced material came from PBMCs. The source is a human donor in good health. Some clones in this sample may be carry-over from other donors' samples.

The rearrangement joins TRBV7-6 to TRBJ2-7; D may be TRBD1 (8 bases). Germline CDR1 SGHVS, CDR2 FNYEAQ. V lost 5 bases to trimming and J lost 2 bases, with 22 bases between them. The CDR3 sequence is 17 residues long. The CDR3 coding sequence is TGTGCCAGCAGCCCATCAACAGGGGGGGGTATTGCCTACGAGCAGTACTTC. It specifies CASSPSTGGGIAYEQYF.

In nucleotides, the CDR3 is TGTGCCAGCAGCCGTGGTTCTAGCTCCTATAATTCACCCCTCCACTTT. It encodes CASSRGSSSYNSPLHF. The chain joins TRBV27 to TRBJ1-6, with no clear D. The germline gives CDR1 MNHEY, CDR2 SMNVEV (reference sequence). CDR3 length equals 16 residues. V was trimmed by 6 bases and J by 0 bases, leaving 12 bases between them.

The chain carries TRBV2 and TRBJ2-7; tentatively, D is TRBD1 (6 bases). The CDR3 has 15 residues. Trimming took 1 base from V and 5 from J, leaving 15 bases between them. The germline gives CDR1 SNHLY, CDR2 FYNNEI. The CDR3 protein is CASSEVTGKLHEQYF. Here the CDR3 DNA reads TGTGCCAGCAGTGAAGTAACAGGGAAGTTACACGAGCAGTACTTC.

V is TRBV18 and J is TRBJ1-1; D not resolved. Germline CDR1 reads KGHSH; CDR2 reads LQKENI. There are 10 residues in the CDR3. The V gene lost 5 bases and the J gene lost 8 bases, with 6 bases spanning the gap. DNA of the CDR3: TGTGCCAGCTCAGATCGGGAAGCTTTCTTT. It is translated as CASSDREAFF.

This clone has only a few counts. J is TRBJ2-2 and V is TRBV19; 10 nucleotides match TRBD2. V trimming: 3 bases; J trimming: 5 bases; junction bases outside the gene matches: 6. The V gene's germline CDR1 is LNHDA and CDR2 SQIVND (reference sequence). The CDR3 has 16 amino acids. The CDR3: CASSIWTSGSTGELFF. CDR3 nucleotides: TGTGCCAGTAGTATCTGGACTAGCGGATCTACCGGGGAGCTGTTTTTT.

This clone was counted once. V and J are TRBV7-2 and TRBJ2-2; 8 nucleotides agree with TRBD2. The trim removed 3 bases at V and 5 bases at J, leaving 2 bases unmatched. The CDR3 runs to 14 residues. The germline V gene encodes CDR1 SGHTA and CDR2 FQGNSA. CDR3 region: CASSFSGVTGELFF. The DNA for the CDR3 is TGTGCCAGCAGCTTTAGCGGGGTTACCGGGGAGCTGTTTTTT.